The rows below give T cell receptor beta chains drawn from one sample of a study of T cell repertoires in cytomegalovirus infection. These receptors' antigens are unknown. TCRdb passed the reads through MiXCR, listing each CDR3 protein once. The repertoire holds approximately 770,000 distinct CDR3 sequences, with about 29% as singletons. The specimen was cultured CD8+ T cells from PBMCs, collected from culture after CMV antigen stimulation. The receptors derive from a human donor in good health (CMV status not recorded). Some clones in this sample may be carry-over from other donors' samples. Both conserved end residues are part of each CDR3. D genes are given only for firm matches. Where a row states a size, it is once, few, many or the class of an expanded clone; other rows omit it.

d_call,clone_size,v_call,j_call,cdr3_nt,cdr3_aa
NA,few,TRBV27,TRBJ1-1,TGTGCCAGCGGCCTCAGCATGATCACTGAAGCTTTCTTT,CASGLSMITEAFF
TRBD1,many,TRBV7-2,TRBJ2-5,TGTGCCAGCAGCCCGAGATTATACGACAGGGGAGAGACCCAGTACTTC,CASSPRLYDRGETQYF
NA,few,TRBV19,TRBJ1-2,TGTGCCACCGGGGACAACATCTATGGCTACACCTTC,CATGDNIYGYTF
NA,many,TRBV7-8,TRBJ1-2,TGTGCCAGCAGCTTAGGTCGGCGGGTACTTTTCGACTATGGCTACACCTTC,CASSLGRRVLFDYGYTF
TRBD2,few,TRBV12-3/TRBV12-4,TRBJ2-2,TGTGCCAGCACCCCGGCGGGGGGGCCAGGCGGGGAGCTGTTTTTT,CASTPAGGPGGELFF
NA,NA,TRBV7-2,TRBJ1-2,TGTGCCAGCAGCTTAGAATCCCTTGGGACTTATGGCTACACCTTC,CASSLESLGTYGYTF
TRBD1,NA,TRBV5-1,TRBJ1-2,TGCGCCAGCAGCTTGTCGGGACAGGGACTCTATGGCTACACCTTC,CASSLSGQGLYGYTF
NA,NA,TRBV13,TRBJ1-2,TGTGCCAGCCAGGGAGGCTACACCTTC,CASQGGYTF
TRBD1,many,TRBV12-3/TRBV12-4,TRBJ2-7,TGTGCCAGCAGTTTGACCGGGACAGGGGGCGACGAGCAGTACTTC,CASSLTGTGGDEQYF
NA,NA,TRBV27,TRBJ2-1,TGTGCCACCGGCGGAGGGGGGGGGGAGCAGTTCTTC,CATGGGGGEQFF
NA,few,TRBV4-3,TRBJ2-2,TGCGCCAGCAGCCAAGATTGGCTTAATACCGGGGAGCTGTTTTTT,CASSQDWLNTGELFF
TRBD1,few,TRBV4-1,TRBJ2-7,TGCGCCAGCAGCAAACCGGGACAGGCCTACGAGCAGTACTTC,CASSKPGQAYEQYF
NA,NA,TRBV6-1,TRBJ2-5,TGTGCCAGCAGTGTACAGAGGGCGTGGGAGACCCAGTACTTC,CASSVQRAWETQYF
TRBD1,few,TRBV6-2/TRBV6-3,TRBJ2-2,TGTGCCAGCAGTTACTCGGACAGGGGATGGGTTGGCACCGGGGAGCTGTTTTTT,CASSYSDRGWVGTGELFF
TRBD1,NA,TRBV5-1,TRBJ1-2,TGCGCCAGCAGCTTAACAGGGGGTGCCTATGGCTACACCTTC,CASSLTGGAYGYTF
TRBD2,few,TRBV27,TRBJ2-2,TGTGCCAGCAGTTCTCTAGCGGGGACTGGGGAGCTGTTTTTT,CASSSLAGTGELFF
NA,NA,TRBV4-3,TRBJ2-3,TGCGCCAGCAGCCAAGATTCGGCAGGGTTAACAGATACGCAGTATTTT,CASSQDSAGLTDTQYF
NA,few,TRBV20-1,TRBJ1-1,TGCAGTGCTGGGTCCTTGGGAATGAACACTGAAGCTTTCTTT,CSAGSLGMNTEAFF
NA,few,TRBV12-3/TRBV12-4,TRBJ1-6,TGTGCCAGCAGTTTAGGGGCGGGGAATTCACCCCTCCACTTT,CASSLGAGNSPLHF
TRBD1,few,TRBV11-1,TRBJ1-2,TGTGCCAGCAGCACTCGACAGGGCCGTCCCTATGGCTACACCTTC,CASSTRQGRPYGYTF
TRBD1,NA,TRBV5-4,TRBJ2-1,TGTGCCAGCAGCTCAGGACCAGGGGGCGCCGGCAATGAGCAGTTCTTC,CASSSGPGGAGNEQFF
TRBD1,NA,TRBV12-3/TRBV12-4,TRBJ2-7,TGTGCCAGCAGGGGGACAGGGGTTTACGAGCAGTACTTC,CASRGTGVYEQYF
NA,NA,TRBV7-6,TRBJ2-2,TGTGCCAGCAGCTTGGTAGAGCACACCGGGGAGCTGTTTTTT,CASSLVEHTGELFF
NA,few,TRBV12-3/TRBV12-4,TRBJ2-3,TGTGCCAGCAGTGAGGACGATCCCACAGATACGCAGTATTTT,CASSEDDPTDTQYF
NA,few,TRBV3-1,TRBJ1-1,TGTGCCAGCAGCCTTACCGGGAGGGGGATCACTGAAGCTTTCTTT,CASSLTGRGITEAFF
NA,NA,TRBV2,TRBJ1-2,TGTGCCACCCCCCGATCCGATGGCTACACCTTC,CATPRSDGYTF
TRBD1,NA,TRBV6-1,TRBJ1-1,TGTGCCAGCAGGGACAGGGGATCGGGCACTGAAGCTTTCTTT,CASRDRGSGTEAFF
NA,NA,TRBV5-1,TRBJ2-2,TGCGCCAGCAGGCCTCCAGGGGACACCGGGGAGCTGTTTTTT,CASRPPGDTGELFF
NA,few,TRBV28,TRBJ2-5,TGTGCCAGCAGTTTATTGGGGATGGAGACCCAGTACTTC,CASSLLGMETQYF
TRBD1,NA,TRBV7-9,TRBJ1-5,TGTGCCAGCACCTTAGGGGGCGGGCAGCCCCAGCATTTT,CASTLGGGQPQHF
NA,few,TRBV7-6,TRBJ2-3,TGTGCCAGCAGCCCCTCCCCGGGGCGCACAGATACGCAGTATTTT,CASSPSPGRTDTQYF
NA,NA,TRBV28,TRBJ2-1,TGTGCCAGCAGTTTAGAAGCCCTTGGGGATGAGCAGTTCTTC,CASSLEALGDEQFF
NA,NA,TRBV27,TRBJ2-3,TGTGCCAGCAGTTTACGTCCTAGGGGCTCCACAGATACGCAGTATTTT,CASSLRPRGSTDTQYF
NA,few,TRBV6-5,TRBJ1-2,TGTGCCAGCAGTTCGCAGGGGAGTAACTATGGCTACACCTTC,CASSSQGSNYGYTF
NA,few,TRBV7-9,TRBJ1-5,TGTGCCAGCAGCTTCGGGTGGTTGAGCAATCAGCCCCAGCATTTT,CASSFGWLSNQPQHF
NA,many,TRBV12-3/TRBV12-4,TRBJ2-3,TGTGCCAGCAGTTTCTTTGGGTCAGCCACAGATACGCAGTATTTT,CASSFFGSATDTQYF
NA,few,TRBV5-5,TRBJ2-1,TGTGCCAGCAGCCTCCGGGAAAGCGGGAATGAGCAGTTCTTC,CASSLRESGNEQFF
TRBD1,NA,TRBV7-9,TRBJ1-2,TGTGCCAGCAGCGCTACGGGACAGGGGGCTGATGGCTACACCTTC,CASSATGQGADGYTF
TRBD1,NA,TRBV19,TRBJ2-5,TGTGCCAGTATTTCGAACGACAGGGAACAGACCCAGTACTTC,CASISNDREQTQYF
TRBD2,NA,TRBV7-9,TRBJ2-1,TGTGCCAGCAGCCCGCTAGCGGGGGGGAGCTCCTACAATGAGCAGTTCTTC,CASSPLAGGSSYNEQFF
TRBD2,few,TRBV19,TRBJ2-3,TGTGCCAGTAGTATGAGAGCGGGGGGCACAGATACGCAGTATTTT,CASSMRAGGTDTQYF
TRBD1,NA,TRBV10-3,TRBJ1-1,TGTGCCTCTCGACAGGGCCCAACCCAGAACACTGAAGCTTTCTTT,CASRQGPTQNTEAFF
NA,many,TRBV12-3/TRBV12-4,TRBJ1-2,TGTGCCAGCAGTTTGGGCCGCCATGGCTACACCTTC,CASSLGRHGYTF
NA,NA,TRBV7-3,TRBJ1-6,TGTGCCAGCAGCCCAGGGGAACCAGGTTCACCCCTCCACTTT,CASSPGEPGSPLHF
NA,many,TRBV7-2,TRBJ2-3,TGTGCCAGCAGCCCGTGGGGCGATACGCAGTATTTT,CASSPWGDTQYF
NA,many,TRBV7-9,TRBJ2-5,TGTGCCAGCACCCTTACCGTCGGGTACCAAGAGACCCAGTACTTC,CASTLTVGYQETQYF